Below, 18 T cell receptor beta chains from the same sample are listed, as sequenced in a study of regulatory T cells in long-lasting Graves disease. To make TCR beta libraries, researchers used iRepertoire HTBI primers and Arm-PCR of CDR3 regions. Each CDR3 protein is one row after TCRdb ran MiXCR on the multiplex PCR reads. Here the sample spans hundreds of thousands of distinct CDR3 sequences, 20% to 25% being singletons. The time point here: persistent/refractory GD, antithyroid drugs over 5 years with positive TRAb. PBMC-extracted RNA yielded the TCR library. Sequences were derived from peripheral blood mononuclear cells (PBMCs), sampled when the disease was refractory, from a patient treated with antithyroid drugs. Every receptor here comes from a female donor with Graves disease.

This chain uses TRBV5-1 with TRBJ2-5; 7 bases fit TRBD2. The junction had 8 bases not matched to a gene; V was cut back by 6 bases and J by 3 bases. This CDR3 is 14 amino acids long. The germline V gene has CDR1 SGHRS and CDR2 YFSETQ. CDR3 protein: CASTPDGGEETQYF. For the CDR3, the DNA is TGCGCCAGCACCCCCGATGGGGGGGAAGAGACCCAGTACTTC. Using reference TRBV5-1 and TRBJ2-5 for the parts outside the CDR3, the full variable domain is KAGVTQTPRYLIKTRGQQVTLSCSPISGHRSVSWYQQTPGQGLQFLFEYFSETQRNKGNFPGRFSGRQFSNSRSEMNVSTLELGDSALYLCASTPDGGEETQYFGPGTRLLVL.

About this clonotype: With a much larger clone just one base away, this may be a read error. Because it lacks the conserved phenylalanine or tryptophan at the end, this CDR3 is likely a read error. The rearrangement uses TRBV24-1 and TRBJ2-5; D unclear. This CDR3 spans 14 amino acids. Germline values: CDR1 KGHDR, CDR2 SFDVKD. Trimming shortened V by 1 base and J by 2 bases, and 7 bases separated the two germline ends. The chain's CDR3 is CATSDFTYQETQYL. CDR3 nucleotides: TGTGCCACCAGTGATTTCACTTATCAAGAGACCCAGTACCTC.

This clonotype was seen repeatedly, ten times or more. This chain links TRBV12-3 or TRBV12-4 with TRBJ1-6; D gene uncertain. The CDR3 covers 13 residues. V was clipped by 7 bases and J by 13 bases, with 17 bases between them. In DNA form, the CDR3 reads TGTGCCAGCATCCGCGGCCAAGGGAACCCCCTCCACTTT. It encodes CASIRGQGNPLHF.

The rearrangement links TRBV30 to TRBJ1-1, with D possibly TRBD1 on 5 matching bases. Germline loops: CDR1 GTSNPN, CDR2 SVGIG (reference sequence). The CDR3 runs to 14 residues. Trimming took 0 bases from V and 2 from J, leaving 10 bases between them. The CDR3, as DNA: TGTGCCTGGAGTGTAGGGGACTATAACACTGAAGCTTTCTTT. Translating it yields CAWSVGDYNTEAFF.

This clonotype appeared many times. This chain connects TRBV12-3 or TRBV12-4 to TRBJ1-2; D is uncertain. V was trimmed by 5 bases and J by 8 bases, leaving 18 bases between them. The CDR3 sequence is 14 residues long. CDR3 DNA sequence: TGTGCCAGCAGTCAAACCGAGGACCCCTCGGGCTACACCTTC. It yields the protein CASSQTEDPSGYTF.

V usage is TRBV20-1 and J usage is TRBJ1-2; 10 positions match TRBD1. CDR1 and CDR2 from the germline V gene are DFQATT and SNEGSKA (reference sequence). V was pared by 4 bases and J by 8 bases, with 7 bases of the junction left unmatched. The CDR3 runs to 13 residues. This CDR3 is CSAMTGTGDGYTF. CDR3 nucleotides: TGCAGTGCTATGACCGGGACAGGGGACGGCTACACCTTC.

Points on this clonotype: One junction end disagrees with the germline gene, perhaps due to a read error. The gene calls are TRBV7-9 and TRBJ1-1; D perhaps matches TRBD1 (5 bases). CDR3 length: 17 amino acids. The germline gives CDR1 SEHNR, CDR2 FQNEAQ (reference sequence). The CDR3 region is CASSFSPGTGRDTEAFF. Written as DNA, the CDR3 is TGCGCCAGCAGCTTCAGTCCCGGGACGGGGAGGGACACTGAAGCTTTCTTT.

This clonotype was counted a single time. Since a far larger clone is one base different, this is likely a read error. The gene calls are TRBV28 and TRBJ1-2; TRBD1 might be the D (6 bases). This CDR3 is 15 amino acids long. Germline CDR1 and CDR2: MDHEN and SYDVKM. The DNA for the CDR3 is TGTGCCAGCAGATACCGGGACAAGCCGTTCTATGGCTGCACCTTC. This gives the protein CASRYRDKPFYGCTF.

In the case of this clonotype: A much larger clone differs by one base, so this may be a read error. As the CDR3 is not closed by the conserved phenylalanine or tryptophan, this likely results from a read error. The gene calls are TRBV20-1 and TRBJ2-4; D may be TRBD1 (5 bases). The length of the CDR3 is 12 residues. The V end was cut by 1 base, the J end by 7 bases, with 8 bases between. CDR1 DFQATT and CDR2 SNEGSKA come from the germline V gene (reference sequence). In DNA, the CDR3 is TGCAGTGCTAGAGGCCAGGGCAACATTCAGTACCTC. This encodes CSARGQGNIQYL.

The chain links TRBV5-1 to TRBJ2-5; D remains unclear. Per the germline V gene, CDR1 is SGHRS and CDR2 is YFSETQ. V shed 3 bases and J shed 6 bases, with 18 bases lying between them. CDR3 size: 15 residues. CDR3 sequence (DNA): TGCGCCAGCAGCTCAATCGGACCCCAAAACAAGACCCAGTACTTC. Its protein is CASSSIGPQNKTQYF.

This clonotype was seen only a few times. The DNA for the CDR3 is TGTGCCAGCAGCGTAGGACAGGGGGCGACAAATGAGCAGTTCTTC. Its translation is CASSVGQGATNEQFF. The chain has TRBV7-3 and TRBJ2-1; 11 nucleotides line up with TRBD1. CDR3 length: 15 residues. CDR1 is SGHTA and CDR2 is FQGTGA in the germline V gene. The ends lost 5 bases at V and 7 bases at J; junction bases unmatched: 7.

This clonotype was counted ten times or more. The chain links TRBV5-1 to TRBJ1-1; possible D gene TRBD1, 6 bases. The CDR3 sequence is 12 residues long. Germline CDR1 is SGHRS and CDR2 is YFSETQ. Trimming cost V 0 bases and J 6 bases, with 6 bases left between them. The CDR3 is CASSLEGAEAFF. The DNA for the CDR3 is TGCGCCAGCAGCTTGGAGGGGGCTGAAGCTTTCTTT.

The chain combines TRBV7-2 with TRBJ1-2; 7 bases match TRBD1. V dropped 5 bases and J dropped 5; count of bases not matched to a gene: 11. This CDR3 spans 15 amino acids. Germline V gives CDR1 SGHTA, CDR2 FQGNSA. In nucleotides, the CDR3 is TGTGCCAGCAGCGCAGACAGGGAACTATATTATGGCTACACCTTC. It codes for CASSADRELYYGYTF.

This clonotype was picked up one time. This may be a read error, as it is one base from a much larger clone. The CDR3 loop is CASSFGGGANYGYTF. The CDR3 DNA is TGTGCCAGCAGCTTCGGCGGGGGCGCTAACTATGGCTACACCTTC. The chain links TRBV7-3 to TRBJ1-2; D may be TRBD1 (6 bases). V dropped 3 bases and J dropped 0 bases, with 11 bases sitting between them. The CDR3 runs 15 residues. Germline V gives CDR1 SGHTA, CDR2 FQGTGA.

The chain joins TRBV12-3 or TRBV12-4 to TRBJ2-1, with D perhaps TRBD2 (6 bases). The CDR3 totals 11 residues. V lost 5 bases, J lost 10 bases, and 9 bases lay in between. The CDR3 is CASSPRDEQFF. CDR3 coding DNA: TGTGCCAGCAGTCCGCGGGACGAGCAGTTCTTC.

This clonotype has ten or more counts. The chain has TRBV10-3 and TRBJ1-5, with a tentative D call TRBD1 (6 bases). The CDR3 totals 13 residues. Germline V gene lookup returns CDR1 ENHRY and CDR2 SYGVKD. Between the trimmed V and J ends, which lost 7 bases and 5 bases, there was a span of 12 bases. CDR3 nucleotides: TGTGCCATCAATAGACAGGCCGATCAGCCCCAGCATTTT. Translation: CAINRQADQPQHF.

This clonotype occurred a few times. CDR3 coding DNA: TGTGCCATCAGTGACGTCGGGACAGGGAACGAGCAGTACTTC. Translated: CAISDVGTGNEQYF. The chain carries TRBV10-3 and TRBJ2-7; TRBD1 matches at 9 bases. CDR1 and CDR2 (germline): ENHRY, SYGVKD. V gave up 3 bases and J gave up 5 bases; unmatched junction bases: 5. There are 14 residues in the CDR3.

The chain combines TRBV6-5 with TRBJ2-1; D remains unclear. Germline CDR1 is MNHEY and CDR2 is SVGAGI. This CDR3 has 16 amino acids. V was shortened by 0 bases and J by 6 bases, with 15 bases between the two germline ends. The CDR3 DNA follows: TGTGCCAGCAGTTACTCATCACAGTACTACCCCAATGAGCAGTTCTTC. Residues: CASSYSSQYYPNEQFF.